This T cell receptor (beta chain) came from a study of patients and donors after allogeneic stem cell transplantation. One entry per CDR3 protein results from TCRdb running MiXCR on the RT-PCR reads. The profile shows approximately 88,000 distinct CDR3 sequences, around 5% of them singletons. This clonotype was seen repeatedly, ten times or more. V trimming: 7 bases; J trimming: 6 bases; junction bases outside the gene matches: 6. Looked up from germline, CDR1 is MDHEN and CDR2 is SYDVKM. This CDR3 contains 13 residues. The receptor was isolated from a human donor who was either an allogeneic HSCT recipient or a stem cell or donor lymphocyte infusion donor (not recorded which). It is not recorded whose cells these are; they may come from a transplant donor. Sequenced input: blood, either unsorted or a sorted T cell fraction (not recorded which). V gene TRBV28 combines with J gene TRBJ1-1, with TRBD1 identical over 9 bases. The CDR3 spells CASIITGGPEAFF. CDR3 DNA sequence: TGTGCCAGCATCATTACAGGGGGCCCTGAAGCTTTCTTT.